A single sample gave rise to the 30 T cell receptor beta chains below, sequenced in a study of control samples from healthy donors and cancer patients. Clones were read by immunoSEQ multiplex PCR, and TCRdb kept only the in-frame ones, dropping some. The data show more than 85,000 clones, roughly nine tenths seen once. Sequencing used blood. These receptors were taken from a woman aged 18-29 years in good health.

V is TRBV7-9 and J is TRBJ2-1; D is uncertain. Germline V gives CDR1 SEHNR, CDR2 FQNEAQ (reference sequence). The CDR3 covers 12 residues. V lost 8 bases to trimming and J lost 9 bases, with 14 bases between them. The CDR3 loop is CASRKRESEQFF. In DNA form, the CDR3 reads TGTGCCAGCCGCAAAAGGGAAAGTGAGCAGTTCTTC.

The J gene is TRBJ2-1, the V gene TRBV6-2 or TRBV6-3; 9 bases fit TRBD2. V trimming: 3 bases; J trimming: 7 bases; junction bases outside the gene matches: 16. The length of the CDR3 is 18 residues. Germline-derived CDR1 and CDR2 are MNHEY and SVGEGT. The CDR3: CASSYIPLTSGWSNEQFF. CDR3 DNA sequence: TGTGCCAGCAGTTATATCCCCCTCACTAGCGGGTGGTCGAATGAGCAGTTCTTC.

The chain employs TRBV5-1 and TRBJ2-5; D call uncertain. Germline V lookup: CDR1 SGHRS, CDR2 YFSETQ. V dropped 4 bases and J dropped 2 bases, with 18 bases sitting between them. The CDR3 length is 16 residues. The CDR3 sequence is CASSRAGRLQQETQYF. DNA of the CDR3: TGCGCCAGCAGCCGGGCCGGGCGGTTGCAGCAAGAGACCCAGTACTTC. The whole variable domain, remainder taken from reference TRBV5-1 and TRBJ2-5, is KAGVTQTPRYLIKTRGQQVTLSCSPISGHRSVSWYQQTPGQGLQFLFEYFSETQRNKGNFPGRFSGRQFSNSRSEMNVSTLELGDSALYLCASSRAGRLQQETQYFGPGTRLLVL.

V and J are TRBV27 and TRBJ1-4; TRBD1 might be the D (5 bases). The CDR3 sequence is 14 residues long. V was clipped by 1 base and J by 3 bases, with 6 bases between them. Germline values: CDR1 MNHEY, CDR2 SMNVEV (reference sequence). CDR3 amino acids: CASSLLGANEKLFF. CDR3 coding DNA: TGTGCCAGCAGTTTATTAGGGGCTAATGAAAAACTGTTTTTT.

The gene calls are TRBV6-2 or TRBV6-3 and TRBJ1-6; D is perhaps TRBD1 (5 bases). Germline V CDR1 and CDR2: MNHEY, SVGEGT. This CDR3 is built from 14 residues. Between the trimmed V and J ends, which lost 6 bases and 2 bases, there was a span of 8 bases. CDR3 amino acids: CASSRDAYNSPLHF. CDR3 bases: TGTGCCAGCAGCCGGGACGCCTATAATTCACCCCTCCACTTT.

This chain connects TRBV7-3 to TRBJ2-1, with 10 bases matching TRBD2. The CDR3 has 15 residues. V lost 3 bases, J lost 2 bases, and 1 base stayed unmatched. The germline gives CDR1 SGHTA, CDR2 FQGTGA. The CDR3 DNA is TGTGCCAGCAGCTTTCTAGCGGGAGCCTACAATGAGCAGTTCTTC. Residues: CASSFLAGAYNEQFF.

The chain is built from TRBV10-2 and TRBJ1-1; 7 bases agree with TRBD1. V trimming: 9 bases; J trimming: 0 bases; junction bases outside the gene matches: 10. The CDR3 covers 15 residues. Per germline, CDR1 WSHSY and CDR2 SAAADI. CDR3 sequence reads: CASFDRETLNTEAFF. CDR3 sequence (DNA): TGCGCCAGTTTCGACAGGGAGACTCTGAACACTGAAGCTTTCTTT.

V is TRBV4-1 and J is TRBJ1-5; D ambiguous. The CDR3 has 16 amino acids. Germline V gives CDR1 MGHRA, CDR2 YSYEKL. Trimming left V 0 bases short and J 0 bases short, with 9 bases between. The DNA of the CDR3 is TGCGCCAGCAGCCAAGAGGGAAGTGGTAGCAATCAGCCCCAGCATTTT. As protein: CASSQEGSGSNQPQHF.

The table lists this clone with a count of one. The chain links TRBV4-3 to TRBJ1-1, with 7 bases aligning to TRBD1. CDR1 and CDR2 from the germline V gene are LGHNA and YSLEER. The CDR3 length is 16 residues. Trimming removed 4 bases from V and 0 bases from J; junction bases left unmatched: 8. The CDR3 DNA reads TGCGCCAGCAGCCCGACACAGGGGAGTCTGAACACTGAAGCTTTCTTT. Its translation: CASSPTQGSLNTEAFF.

The J gene is TRBJ2-7, the V gene TRBV6-5, with D uncertain. The CDR3 sequence is 13 residues long. Looked up from germline, CDR1 is MNHEY and CDR2 is SVGAGI. Between the trimmed V and J ends, which lost 4 bases and 5 bases, there was a span of 12 bases. The CDR3 bases are TGTGCCAGCAGTTCCAGAAACCGCCACGAGCAGTACTTC. Amino acid sequence: CASSSRNRHEQYF.

The chain links TRBV6-5 to TRBJ1-2; possibly TRBD1 for D (5 bases). The CDR3 length is 13 residues. Per germline, CDR1 MNHEY and CDR2 SVGAGI. V was shortened by 6 bases and J by 3 bases, with 11 bases between the two germline ends. CDR3 sequence reads: CASSLTADYGYTF. The CDR3 region has the DNA TGTGCCAGCAGCCTGACAGCAGACTATGGCTACACCTTC.

The V gene is TRBV27, the J gene TRBJ1-2; D is perhaps TRBD1 (6 bases). The CDR3 has 16 residues. The V end was cut by 6 bases, the J end by 0 bases, with 17 bases between. CDR1 and CDR2 from the germline V gene are MNHEY and SMNVEV (reference sequence). The CDR3 reads CASSHREPVANYGYTF. CDR3 nucleotide sequence: TGTGCCAGCAGCCACAGGGAACCCGTAGCTAACTATGGCTACACCTTC.

For the CDR3, the DNA is TGCAGTGCTAGTCGGACTAGCGCTTCAGATACGCAGTATTTT. Protein sequence: CSASRTSASDTQYF. The chain links TRBV20-1 to TRBJ2-3; 9 bases line up with TRBD2. This CDR3 is 14 amino acids long. V lost 3 bases and J lost 4; bases outside the gene matches: 5. Germline CDR1 is DFQATT and CDR2 is SNEGSKA (reference sequence).

This chain uses TRBV11-2 with TRBJ1-1; D is possibly TRBD1 (6 bases). Germline V gene lookup returns CDR1 SGHAT and CDR2 FQNNGV. The CDR3 covers 12 residues. V was shortened by 3 bases and J by 8 bases, with 10 bases between the two germline ends. The CDR3 is CASSFLQGEAFF. For the CDR3, the DNA is TGTGCCAGCAGCTTCCTACAGGGCGAAGCTTTCTTT.

The genes are TRBV7-9 and TRBJ1-3, with 9 bases lining up with TRBD1. Looked up from germline, CDR1 is SEHNR and CDR2 is FQNEAQ (reference sequence). V shed 5 bases, J shed 2 bases, and the junction held 4 bases outside the gene matches. The CDR3 covers 15 residues. As DNA, the CDR3 is TGTGCCAGCAGCCCCGGACAGGGGCCTGGAAACACCATATATTTT. Translation gives CASSPGQGPGNTIYF.

The gene calls are TRBV28 and TRBJ2-4; perhaps TRBD1 as D (5 bases). Trimming removed 8 bases at V and 7 bases at J, with 24 bases between. Germline loops: CDR1 MDHEN, CDR2 SYDVKM. This CDR3 spans 16 amino acids. CDR3 DNA: TGTGCCAGCGCCTTAACCTCACAGGCCCTGGTTAACATTCAGTACTTC. Translated, it gives CASALTSQALVNIQYF.

J is TRBJ2-7 and V is TRBV4-3, with D uncertain. V was shortened by 0 bases and J by 0 bases, with 6 bases between the two germline ends. In germline, CDR1 is LGHNA, CDR2 YSLEER. The CDR3 consists of 14 residues. CDR3 residues: CASSQDPGSYEQYF. The CDR3 DNA reads TGCGCCAGCAGCCAAGACCCAGGCTCCTACGAGCAGTACTTC.

This chain links TRBV27 with TRBJ2-7; the match to TRBD2 covers 12 bases. Losses at the gene ends were 5 bases for V and 3 bases for J; bases not matched to a gene: 8. Germline V gives CDR1 MNHEY, CDR2 SMNVEV (reference sequence). This CDR3 comprises 16 residues. The chain's CDR3 is CASSLNGLAGSYEQYF. The CDR3 region has the DNA TGTGCCAGCAGTCTAAACGGACTAGCGGGGAGCTACGAGCAGTACTTC.

The chain is built from TRBV4-3 and TRBJ2-3; D not certain. The CDR3 runs to 13 residues. Germline V lookup: CDR1 LGHNA, CDR2 YSLEER. V was cut by 1 base and J by 5 bases, with 7 bases left in between. In nucleotides, the CDR3 is TGCGCCAGCAGCCAAGGTACGCAAGATACGCAGTATTTT. It yields the protein CASSQGTQDTQYF.

The chain couples TRBV5-4 to TRBJ2-3, with D unresolved. The CDR3 covers 13 residues. The germline V and J ends were trimmed by 1 base and 1 base, with 4 bases remaining between them. CDR1 and CDR2 from the germline V gene are SGHNT and YYREEE (reference sequence). DNA for the CDR3: TGTGCCAGCAGCTTGCTCGGCACAGATACGCAGTATTTT. Translating gives CASSLLGTDTQYF.

This chain links TRBV5-1 with TRBJ2-7; possible D gene TRBD1, 6 bases. Germline CDR1 is SGHRS and CDR2 is YFSETQ. This CDR3 contains 14 residues. V lost 8 bases and J lost 0, with 15 bases in between. The CDR3 sequence is CASSKGQSSYEQYF. In DNA, the CDR3 is TGCGCCAGTTCGAAAGGACAGAGCTCCTACGAGCAGTACTTC.

The rearrangement joins TRBV28 to TRBJ2-3; 10 nucleotides line up with TRBD2. The CDR3 spans 15 residues. Losses at the gene ends were 3 bases for V and 6 bases for J; bases not matched to a gene: 6. Germline V gene data show CDR1 as MDHEN and CDR2 as SYDVKM. Here the CDR3 reads CASSFGLAVTDTQYF. Written as DNA, the CDR3 is TGTGCCAGCAGTTTTGGACTAGCGGTAACTGATACGCAGTATTTT.

This sequence joins TRBV5-4 and TRBJ2-1, with a possible D match to TRBD2 (6 bases). The CDR3 totals 13 residues. Trimming removed 0 bases at V and 6 bases at J, with 7 bases between. Germline CDR1 and CDR2: SGHNT and YYREEE (reference sequence). CDR3 protein: CASSLVGSNEQFF. The CDR3 bases are TGTGCCAGCAGCTTGGTCGGGAGCAATGAGCAGTTCTTC.

The rearrangement joins TRBV4-3 to TRBJ2-1, with unresolved D. The V gene's germline CDR1 is LGHNA and CDR2 YSLEER. V was cut by 0 bases and J by 7 bases, with 7 bases left in between. The CDR3 is made up of 13 amino acids. CDR3 protein: CASSQEMTNEQFF. The CDR3 nucleotides read TGCGCCAGCAGCCAAGAAATGACGAATGAGCAGTTCTTC.

The rearrangement joins TRBV5-1 to TRBJ2-2, with 7 bases lining up with TRBD2. CDR3 size: 14 residues. The germline V gene has CDR1 SGHRS and CDR2 YFSETQ. Trimming took 4 bases from V and 7 from J; bases not matched to a gene: 7. The CDR3 here is CASSPSRGVGELFF. The CDR3 nucleotides read TGCGCCAGCAGCCCATCACGGGGGGTCGGGGAGCTGTTTTTT.

The chain combines TRBV28 with TRBJ2-7, with 11 bases identical to TRBD1. V shed 1 base, J shed 3 bases, and the junction held 2 bases outside the gene matches. Germline CDR1 is MDHEN and CDR2 is SYDVKM. The CDR3 spans 15 residues. CDR3: CASSLFGTGGYEQYF. As DNA, the CDR3 is TGTGCCAGCAGTTTATTCGGGACAGGGGGCTACGAGCAGTACTTC. Supplemented by reference TRBV28 and TRBJ2-7, the full variable domain reads DVKVTQSSRYLVKRTGEKVFLECVQDMDHENMFWYRQDPGLGLRLIYFSYDVKMKEKGDIPEGYSVSREKKERFSLILESASTNQTSMYLCASSLFGTGGYEQYFGPGTRLTVT.

This clone has just one count. J is TRBJ2-3 and V is TRBV10-3; 11 bases line up with TRBD2. Losses at the gene ends were 10 bases for V and 3 bases for J; bases not matched to a gene: 6. The CDR3 is made up of 14 amino acids. Germline V gene lookup returns CDR1 ENHRY and CDR2 SYGVKD. For the CDR3, the DNA is TGTGCCACGCTACTAGCGGGGGTAACAGATACGCAGTATTTT. This encodes CATLLAGVTDTQYF.

The chain links TRBV5-6 to TRBJ2-6; no reliable D call. Germline CDR1 reads SGHDT; CDR2 reads YYEEEE. The CDR3 is 15 residues long. Between the trimmed V and J ends, which lost 5 bases and 4 bases, there was a span of 13 bases. The CDR3: CASRNRLVGANVLTF. The CDR3 DNA reads as TGTGCCAGCAGAAATAGGTTGGTAGGGGCCAACGTCCTGACTTTC.

The chain has TRBV5-8 and TRBJ1-1; D uncertain. Trimming shortened V by 0 bases and J by 9 bases, and 12 bases separated the two germline ends. The CDR3 totals 13 residues. Germline CDR1 is SGHTS and CDR2 is YDEGEE. The CDR3 sequence is CASSLDGPPKAFF. DNA for the CDR3: TGTGCCAGCAGCTTGGATGGCCCCCCCAAAGCTTTCTTT.

J is TRBJ1-5 and V is TRBV5-1; no firm D call. V shed 2 bases and J shed 0 bases, with 15 bases lying between them. The CDR3 is 17 residues long. In germline, CDR1 is SGHRS, CDR2 YFSETQ. The CDR3 DNA reads TGCGCCAGCAGCTTCATGCCCCAGTCGGCTAGCAATCAGCCCCAGCATTTT. Translated: CASSFMPQSASNQPQHF. The full variable domain, rest sourced from reference TRBV5-1 and TRBJ1-5, is KAGVTQTPRYLIKTRGQQVTLSCSPISGHRSVSWYQQTPGQGLQFLFEYFSETQRNKGNFPGRFSGRQFSNSRSEMNVSTLELGDSALYLCASSFMPQSASNQPQHFGDGTRLSIL.